This T cell receptor (beta chain) was captured by sequencing in a study of response to subunit inactivated influenza vaccine. General study findings and limits: The authors suggested that few new T cells are recruited per seasonal influenza vaccination.

Remarks on this clonotype: Its antigen is unknown.

Using its own MiXCR run on the RT-PCR reads, TCRdb lists one record per CDR3 protein. The data show roughly 550,000 distinct CDR3 sequences, approximately 20% seen once. The CDR3 loop spans 14 amino acids. The germline gives CDR1 SEHNR, CDR2 FQNEAQ (reference sequence). Trimming left V 3 bases short and J 1 base short, with 8 bases between. Another study also made use of these data, one on T cells expressing NK-cell markers. From that report: 5'RACE template switching with UMIs generated TCR beta cDNA.

This sequence joins TRBV7-9 and TRBJ2-3, with D maybe TRBD2 (5 bases). The sequenced sample was CD4+ T cells sorted from PBMCs, obtained 11 to 12 days after vaccination. This receptor was obtained from a man aged 45-60 years who received an inactivated influenza vaccine. The CDR3 DNA sequence: TGTGCCAGCAGCTTTGGAGCGGGCACAGATACGCAGTATTTT. Translated: CASSFGAGTDTQYF.